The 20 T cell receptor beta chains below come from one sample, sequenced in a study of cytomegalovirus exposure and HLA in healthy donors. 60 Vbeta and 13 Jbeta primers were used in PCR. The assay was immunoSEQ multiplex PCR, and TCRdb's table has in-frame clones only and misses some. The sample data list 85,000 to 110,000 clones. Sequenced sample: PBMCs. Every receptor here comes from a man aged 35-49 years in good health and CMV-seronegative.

The CDR3 DNA follows: TGTGCCAGTAGTCCCCGGTGGACAGGGAATAGCAATCAGCCCCAGCATTTT. This gives the protein CASSPRWTGNSNQPQHF. The chain carries TRBV19 and TRBJ1-5, with 8 bases fitting TRBD1. This CDR3 has 17 residues. Germline V gene lookup returns CDR1 LNHDA and CDR2 SQIVND (reference sequence). The J segment lost 0 bases and the V segment lost 5 bases, leaving 9 bases of the junction unmatched.

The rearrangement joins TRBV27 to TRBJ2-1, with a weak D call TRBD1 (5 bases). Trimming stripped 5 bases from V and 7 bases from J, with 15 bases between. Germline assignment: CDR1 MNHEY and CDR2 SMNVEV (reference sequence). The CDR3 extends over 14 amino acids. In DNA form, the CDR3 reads TGTGCCAGCAGTCCCAACATCCAGGGAAATGAGCAGTTCTTC. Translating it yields CASSPNIQGNEQFF.

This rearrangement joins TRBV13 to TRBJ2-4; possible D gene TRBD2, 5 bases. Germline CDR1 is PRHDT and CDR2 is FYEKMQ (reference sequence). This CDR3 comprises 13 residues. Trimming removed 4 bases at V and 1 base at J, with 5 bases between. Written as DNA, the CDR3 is TGTGCCAGCAGCTCGGGGGCCAAAAACATTCAGTACTTC. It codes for CASSSGAKNIQYF.

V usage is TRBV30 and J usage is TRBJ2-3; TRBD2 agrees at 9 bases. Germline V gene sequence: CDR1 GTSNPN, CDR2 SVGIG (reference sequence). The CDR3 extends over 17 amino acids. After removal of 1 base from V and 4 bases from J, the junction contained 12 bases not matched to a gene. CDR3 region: CAWSARLAEWGPDTQYF. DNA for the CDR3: TGTGCCTGGAGTGCCAGACTAGCGGAATGGGGACCAGATACGCAGTATTTT. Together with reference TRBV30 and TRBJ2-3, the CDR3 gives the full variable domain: SQTIHQWPATLVQPVGSPLSLECTVEGTSNPNLYWYRQAAGRGLQLLFYSVGIGQISSEVPQNLSASRPQDRQFILSSKKLLLSDSGFYLCAWSARLAEWGPDTQYFGPGTRLTVL.

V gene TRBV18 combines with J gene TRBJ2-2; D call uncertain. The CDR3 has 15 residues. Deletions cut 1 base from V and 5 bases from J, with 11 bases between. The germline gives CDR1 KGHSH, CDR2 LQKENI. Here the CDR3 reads CASSPLSATTGELFF. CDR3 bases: TGTGCCAGCTCACCACTGTCGGCGACTACCGGGGAGCTGTTTTTT. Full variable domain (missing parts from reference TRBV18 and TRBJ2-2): NAGVMQNPRHLVRRRGQEARLRCSPMKGHSHVYWYRQLPEEGLKFMVYLQKENIIDESGMPKERFSAEFPKEGPSILRIQQVVRGDSAAYFCASSPLSATTGELFFGEGSRLTVL.

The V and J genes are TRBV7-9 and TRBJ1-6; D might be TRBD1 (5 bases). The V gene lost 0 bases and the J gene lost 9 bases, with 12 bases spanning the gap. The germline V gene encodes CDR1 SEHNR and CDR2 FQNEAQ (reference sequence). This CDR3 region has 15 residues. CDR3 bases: TGTGCCAGCAGCTTAGCGCAGGGATTAACTTCACCCCTCCACTTT. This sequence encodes CASSLAQGLTSPLHF.

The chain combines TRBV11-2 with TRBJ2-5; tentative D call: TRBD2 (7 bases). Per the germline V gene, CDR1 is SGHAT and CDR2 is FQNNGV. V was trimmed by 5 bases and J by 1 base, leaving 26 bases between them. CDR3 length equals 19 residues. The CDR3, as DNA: TGTGCCAGCAGCAGCTGGACAGCTCCCCAGGGAGGGTTCCAAGAGACCCAGTACTTC. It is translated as CASSSWTAPQGGFQETQYF.

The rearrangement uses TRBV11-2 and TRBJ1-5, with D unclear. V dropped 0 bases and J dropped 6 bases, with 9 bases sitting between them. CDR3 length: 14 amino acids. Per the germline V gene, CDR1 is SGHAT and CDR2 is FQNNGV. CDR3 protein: CASSLDLSGQPQHF. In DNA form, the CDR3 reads TGTGCCAGCAGCTTAGATCTCTCGGGTCAGCCCCAGCATTTT.

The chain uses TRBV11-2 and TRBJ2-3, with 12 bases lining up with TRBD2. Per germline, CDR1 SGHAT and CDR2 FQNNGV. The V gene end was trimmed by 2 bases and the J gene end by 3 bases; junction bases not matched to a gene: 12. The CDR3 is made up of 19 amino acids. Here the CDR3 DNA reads TGTGCCAGCAGCTTACTCCGAACTAGCGGGAGGAGGAGGACAGATACGCAGTATTTT. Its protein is CASSLLRTSGRRRTDTQYF.

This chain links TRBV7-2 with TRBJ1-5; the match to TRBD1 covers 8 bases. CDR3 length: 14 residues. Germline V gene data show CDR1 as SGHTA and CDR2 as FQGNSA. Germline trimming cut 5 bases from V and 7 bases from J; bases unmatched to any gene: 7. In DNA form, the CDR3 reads TGTGCCAGCAGCACCCAGGGGGCGGGGCAGCCCCAGCATTTT. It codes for CASSTQGAGQPQHF.

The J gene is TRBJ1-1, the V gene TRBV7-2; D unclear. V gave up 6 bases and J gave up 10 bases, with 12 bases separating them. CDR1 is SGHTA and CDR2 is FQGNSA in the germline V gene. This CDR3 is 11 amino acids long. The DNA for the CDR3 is TGTGCCAGCAGTCCCGGGTTGGGAGCTTTCTTT. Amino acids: CASSPGLGAFF.

CDR3 sequence: CASSIRQEKNTEAFF. CDR3 sequence (DNA): TGTGCCAGTAGTATTAGGCAGGAAAAGAACACTGAAGCTTTCTTT. This chain uses TRBV19 with TRBJ1-1, with D unclear. V shed 3 bases and J shed 1 base, with 12 bases lying between them. Germline values: CDR1 LNHDA, CDR2 SQIVND (reference sequence). The CDR3 covers 15 residues.

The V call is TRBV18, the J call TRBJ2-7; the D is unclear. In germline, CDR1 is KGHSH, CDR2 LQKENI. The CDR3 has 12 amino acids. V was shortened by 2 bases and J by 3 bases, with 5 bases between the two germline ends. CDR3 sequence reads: CASSPLNYEQYF. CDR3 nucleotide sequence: TGTGCCAGCTCACCATTAAACTACGAGCAGTACTTC. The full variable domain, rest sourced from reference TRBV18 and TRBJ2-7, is NAGVMQNPRHLVRRRGQEARLRCSPMKGHSHVYWYRQLPEEGLKFMVYLQKENIIDESGMPKERFSAEFPKEGPSILRIQQVVRGDSAAYFCASSPLNYEQYFGPGTRLTVT.

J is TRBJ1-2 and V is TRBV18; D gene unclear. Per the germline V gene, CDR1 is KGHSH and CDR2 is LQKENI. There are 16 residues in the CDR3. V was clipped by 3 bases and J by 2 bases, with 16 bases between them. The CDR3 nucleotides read TGTGCCAGCTCACCGGCCCGGATCGGGAAAAACTATGGCTACACCTTC. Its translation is CASSPARIGKNYGYTF.

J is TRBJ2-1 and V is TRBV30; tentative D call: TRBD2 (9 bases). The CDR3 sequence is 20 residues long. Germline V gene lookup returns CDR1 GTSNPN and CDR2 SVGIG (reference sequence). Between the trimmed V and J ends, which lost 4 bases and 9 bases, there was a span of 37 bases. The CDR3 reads CAWNVFSGRAQGGRGAEQFF. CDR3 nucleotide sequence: TGTGCCTGGAACGTATTTAGCGGGAGAGCACAGGGGGGGCGGGGCGCTGAGCAGTTCTTC.

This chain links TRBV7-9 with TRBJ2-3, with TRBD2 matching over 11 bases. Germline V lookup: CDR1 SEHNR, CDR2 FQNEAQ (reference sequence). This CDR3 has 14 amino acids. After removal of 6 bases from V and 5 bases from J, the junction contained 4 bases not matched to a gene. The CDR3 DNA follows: TGTGCCAGCAGTCTAGCGGGAGGAAAAGATACGCAGTATTTT. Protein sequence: CASSLAGGKDTQYF.

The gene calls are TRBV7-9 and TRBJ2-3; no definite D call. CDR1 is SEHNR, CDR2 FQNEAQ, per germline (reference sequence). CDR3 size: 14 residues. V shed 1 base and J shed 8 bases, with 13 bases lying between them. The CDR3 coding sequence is TGTGCCAGCAGCTTAGAGGTTGAGCGACCTACGCAGTATTTT. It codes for CASSLEVERPTQYF.

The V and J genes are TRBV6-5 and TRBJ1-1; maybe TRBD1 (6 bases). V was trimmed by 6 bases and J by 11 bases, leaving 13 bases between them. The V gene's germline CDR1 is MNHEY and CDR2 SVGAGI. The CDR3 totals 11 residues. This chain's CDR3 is CASRESGAAFF. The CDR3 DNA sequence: TGTGCCAGCAGAGAATCAGGGGCGGCTTTCTTT.

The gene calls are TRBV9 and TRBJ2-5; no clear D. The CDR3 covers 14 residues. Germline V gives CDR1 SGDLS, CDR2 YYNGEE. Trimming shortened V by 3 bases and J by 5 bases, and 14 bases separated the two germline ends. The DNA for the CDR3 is TGTGCCAGCAGCGCGGCTCGAGGAAGGGAGACCCAGTACTTC. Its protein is CASSAARGRETQYF.

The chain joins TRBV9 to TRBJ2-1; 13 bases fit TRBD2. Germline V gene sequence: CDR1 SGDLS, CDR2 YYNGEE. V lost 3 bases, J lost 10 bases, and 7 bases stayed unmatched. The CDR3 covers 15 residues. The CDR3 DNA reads TGTGCCAGCAGCGGGAGGACTAGCGGGAGAAACGAGCAGTTCTTC. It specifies CASSGRTSGRNEQFF. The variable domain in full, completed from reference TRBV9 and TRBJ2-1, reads DSGVTQTPKHLITATGQRVTLRCSPRSGDLSVYWYQQSLDQGLQFLIQYYNGEERAKGNILERFSAQQFPDLHSELNLSSLELGDSALYFCASSGRTSGRNEQFFGPGTRLTVL.